This T cell receptor beta chain was documented in a study of tumor-infiltrating lymphocytes in primary liver carcinoma. The wider study: Men and women, 30 to 69 years of age, made up the patients. Findings and limits, study-wide: It was observed that only about 7-25% of the top clones appeared in every one of the five tumor regions. Tumor top-250-clone fractions significantly exceeded those of blood (p = 0.039).

Per the germline V gene, CDR1 is ENHRY and CDR2 is SYGVKD. Trimming left V 2 bases short and J 13 bases short, with 14 bases between. The CDR3 extends over 12 amino acids. About this clonotype itself: Its target is unknown.

DNA and RNA were both co-extracted from about 19-30 mg of bulk tissue that had not been sorted. TCR beta cDNA was prepared out of roughly 490 ng total RNA by means of a constant-region primer. TCR beta libraries came from three nested multiplex PCR rounds using slightly modified ARM-PCR. Each of the first two PCR rounds ran approximately 9 cycles with TRBV1-TRBV30 forward and C-beta reverse primers. TCRdb re-called the multiplex PCR reads with MiXCR, one entry per CDR3 protein. The sample holds more than 50,000 distinct CDR3 sequences, over 70% seen once. The sequencing input was liver tumor tissue from sampling region 2. As for subset: tumor region T2, inferior pole. The chain carries TRBV10-3 and TRBJ2-5; no clear D gene. The sequence derives from a middle-aged man with primary liver carcinoma and hepatitis B virus infection. The CDR3 DNA sequence: TGTGCCATCAGTGAGCGGGTGGAGACCTGGTACTTC. Translated: CAISERVETWYF.